The present T cell receptor beta chain was sequenced within a study of beta chain features in type 1 diabetes. As for the study in general: Healthy donors and patients had similar age, gender and cell yields. Study-wide findings and caveats: HLA effects on TCRB rearrangement stayed unresolved here. Patients with type 1 diabetes carried fewer insertions and had more deletions at their VDJ junctions.

The CDR3 runs 14 residues. Losses at the gene ends were 10 bases for V and 4 bases for J; bases not matched to a gene: 9. The germline V gene encodes CDR1 MNHEY and CDR2 SMNVEV (reference sequence). Every bit of the isolated RNA underwent reverse transcription, so sequencing read expressed TCRB transcripts. Libraries were prepared by immunoSEQ multiplex PCR; TCRdb keeps only in-frame clonotypes and omits some of them. Of approximately 300,000 clones in the sample, approximately 11% are singletons; the top ten hold 0.015%. As concerns this clone: Its target is not known.

The genes are TRBV27 and TRBJ2-2; the match to TRBD1 covers 7 bases. Sequencing was performed on naive CD4+ T cells from blood. The TCR was taken from a woman in her 30s in good health. In DNA, the CDR3 is TGTGCCACCCAAAGGGGGCAGGGCACCGGGGAGCTGTTTTTT. It specifies CATQRGQGTGELFF.